These 32 T cell receptor beta chains originate from one sample sequenced in a study of control samples from healthy donors and cancer patients (dated by TCRdb to between 2020 and 2021). The library came from the immunoSEQ multiplex PCR assay. TCRdb re-hosts the immuneACCESS table, in-frame sequences only. Its copies lack some clones; in the studies checked, an unresolved V gene accounts for under half of them, and the cause for the rest is not known. Here the sample has fewer than 200,000 clones; around nine tenths occur a single time. Around 12% of the sample is taken by the ten largest. Sequenced sample: blood. The receptors derive from a man aged 30 to 39 in good health.

The rearrangement joins TRBV3-1 (or the pseudogene TRBV3-2) to TRBJ1-3, with D perhaps TRBD1 (6 bases). This CDR3 is 19 amino acids long. Germline lookup yields CDR1 LGHDT and CDR2 YNNKEL (reference sequence). Trimming took off 1 base at V and 2 bases at J, with 21 bases between the two ends. CDR3 coding DNA: TGTGCCAGCAGCCAAGGGGGACACTTGACGAGGAGAACTGGAAACACCATATATTTT. It translates to CASSQGGHLTRRTGNTIYF.

The rearrangement uses TRBV28 and TRBJ2-3; perhaps TRBD2 as D (6 bases). Per the germline V gene, CDR1 is MDHEN and CDR2 is SYDVKM. V shed 5 bases and J shed 2 bases, with 14 bases lying between them. CDR3 length equals 15 residues. The CDR3 sequence: CASSTERALTDTQYF. CDR3 coding DNA: TGTGCCAGCAGTACCGAGCGGGCCCTCACAGATACGCAGTATTTT. Complete variable domain (other parts from reference TRBV28 and TRBJ2-3): DVKVTQSSRYLVKRTGEKVFLECVQDMDHENMFWYRQDPGLGLRLIYFSYDVKMKEKGDIPEGYSVSREKKERFSLILESASTNQTSMYLCASSTERALTDTQYFGPGTRLTVL.

The chain is built from TRBV5-6 and TRBJ2-2; 13 bases match TRBD2. After removal of 4 bases from V and 2 bases from J, the junction contained 8 bases not matched to a gene. There are 18 residues in the CDR3. CDR1 is SGHDT and CDR2 is YYEEEE in the germline V gene. The CDR3 here is CASSPPGLAGYNTGELFF. In nucleotides, the CDR3 is TGTGCCAGCAGCCCGCCGGGACTAGCGGGATACAACACCGGGGAGCTGTTTTTT.

The gene calls are TRBV7-6 and TRBJ2-2, with 7 bases fitting TRBD2. Germline lookup yields CDR1 SGHVS and CDR2 FNYEAQ. With 5 bases clipped from V and 4 bases from J, the junction kept 4 bases outside the gene matches. This CDR3 is 14 amino acids long. In DNA form, the CDR3 reads TGTGCCAGCAGCCTCAGCGGGGCCACCGGGGAGCTGTTTTTT. Encoded protein: CASSLSGATGELFF.

This clone has a handful of counts. The chain uses TRBV21-1 and TRBJ1-1; the DNA was not used to check the table's D call, TRBD1. TRBV21-1 is designated a pseudogene. The CDR3 is 15 residues long. CDR3 sequence: CASSKSGTMNTEAFF. The CDR3, as DNA: TGTGCCAGCAGCAAATCCGGGACAATGAACACTGAAGCTTTCTTT.

The V and J genes are TRBV5-1 and TRBJ1-2; D ambiguous. Germline V gene lookup returns CDR1 SGHRS and CDR2 YFSETQ. This CDR3 has 14 residues. The V and J ends lost 0 bases and 8 bases respectively, with 14 bases between them. The CDR3 coding sequence is TGCGCCAGCAGCTTGGCCGGGCCTCCTAGGGGCTACACCTTC. This codes for CASSLAGPPRGYTF.

This clone was recorded a few times. V is TRBV6-2 or TRBV6-3 and J is TRBJ1-5; D perhaps matches TRBD1 (5 bases). This CDR3 contains 21 residues. Germline V gene sequence: CDR1 MNHEY, CDR2 SVGEGT. V was trimmed by 2 bases and J by 0 bases, leaving 26 bases between them. This chain's CDR3 is CASSYPTDRPIFGVSNQPQHF. The CDR3 coding sequence is TGTGCCAGCAGTTACCCCACAGACAGACCCATCTTTGGAGTTAGCAATCAGCCCCAGCATTTT.

The rearrangement joins TRBV5-4 to TRBJ2-3, with 11 bases fitting TRBD2. The CDR3 spans 16 residues. Germline CDR1 and CDR2: SGHNT and YYREEE (reference sequence). V lost 3 bases, J lost 4 bases, and 7 bases stayed unmatched. The CDR3 nucleotides read TGTGCCAGCAGCTCGGGACTAGCGGTTTTAGCAGATACGCAGTATTTT. It encodes CASSSGLAVLADTQYF.

The V gene is TRBV5-1, the J gene TRBJ1-1, with D unclear. This CDR3 contains 15 residues. The V gene lost 4 bases and the J gene lost 8 bases, with 21 bases spanning the gap. The germline V gene has CDR1 SGHRS and CDR2 YFSETQ. In DNA form, the CDR3 reads TGCGCCAGCAGCGTAACCCTGTCTCAAAGGACGGAAGCTTTCTTT. Translation gives CASSVTLSQRTEAFF.

The chain joins TRBV3-1 (or the pseudogene TRBV3-2) to TRBJ2-4, with D uncertain. CDR1 LGHDT and CDR2 YNNKEL come from the germline V gene (reference sequence). Trimming took off 1 base at V and 0 bases at J, with 13 bases between the two ends. The CDR3 consists of 17 residues. The CDR3 sequence is CASSQGTFLLAKNIQYF. DNA of the CDR3: TGTGCCAGCAGCCAAGGAACTTTCTTACTAGCCAAAAACATTCAGTACTTC.

The chain couples TRBV5-1 to TRBJ1-3; tentatively, D is TRBD1 (6 bases). With 3 bases removed from V and 0 bases from J, the gap between germline ends came to 13 bases. The length of the CDR3 is 16 residues. Per germline, CDR1 SGHRS and CDR2 YFSETQ. The CDR3 region is CASSYASTGSGNTIYF. In DNA, the CDR3 is TGCGCCAGCAGCTACGCGTCGACAGGCTCTGGAAACACCATATATTTT.

This chain joins TRBV5-1 and TRBJ1-2; D uncertain. There are 14 residues in the CDR3. Between the trimmed V and J ends, which lost 0 bases and 8 bases, there was a span of 14 bases. Germline CDR1 and CDR2: SGHRS and YFSETQ. CDR3 amino acids: CASSLEPAGEGYTF. DNA for the CDR3: TGCGCCAGCAGCTTGGAACCAGCGGGTGAGGGCTACACCTTC.

The rearrangement joins TRBV5-1 to TRBJ2-2, with D hard to call. CDR1 SGHRS and CDR2 YFSETQ come from the germline V gene. This CDR3 has 11 residues. V was pared by 4 bases and J by 8 bases, with 6 bases between. Here the CDR3 DNA reads TGCGCCAGCAGCACTGAGGGGGAGCTGTTTTTT. This gives the protein CASSTEGELFF.

CDR3 nucleotide sequence: TGTGCTAGTGGCCTCGGGACTAGCGGGCACAATGAGCAGTTCTTC. This translates into CASGLGTSGHNEQFF. The chain recombines TRBV12-5 with TRBJ2-1, with TRBD2 matching over 12 bases. Germline CDR1 is LGHNT and CDR2 is FRNRAP. Germline trimming cut 6 bases from V and 5 bases from J; bases unmatched to any gene: 5. The CDR3 contains 15 residues.

The genes are TRBV7-2 and TRBJ2-2, with 9 positions matching TRBD1. Germline CDR1 is SGHTA and CDR2 is FQGNSA. The ends lost 2 bases at V and 7 bases at J; junction bases unmatched: 8. The CDR3 is made up of 16 amino acids. CDR3 nucleotide sequence: TGTGCCAGCAGCTTACGCTTAACAGGGGGCAGCGGGGAGCTGTTTTTT. Its protein product is CASSLRLTGGSGELFF. Full variable domain (missing parts from reference TRBV7-2 and TRBJ2-2): GAGVSQSPSNKVTEKGKDVELRCDPISGHTALYWYRQSLGQGLEFLIYFQGNSAPDKSGLPSDRFSAERTGGSVSTLTIQRTQQEDSAVYLCASSLRLTGGSGELFFGEGSRLTVL.

The rearrangement links TRBV13 to TRBJ2-1; a weak D match, TRBD1 (5 bases). The CDR3 runs 17 residues. The V gene lost 4 bases and the J gene lost 0 bases, with 16 bases spanning the gap. From germline, CDR1 is PRHDT and CDR2 FYEKMQ (reference sequence). In nucleotides, the CDR3 is TGTGCCAGCAGCTCCCTCAGGGATTCAGGCTCCTACAATGAGCAGTTCTTC. This encodes CASSSLRDSGSYNEQFF. The full variable domain, with the rest looked up from reference TRBV13 and TRBJ2-1, is AAGVIQSPRHLIKEKRETATLKCYPIPRHDTVYWYQQGPGQDPQFLISFYEKMQSDKGSIPDRFSAQQFSDYHSELNMSSLELGDSALYFCASSSLRDSGSYNEQFFGPGTRLTVL.

V gene TRBV3-1 (or the pseudogene TRBV3-2) combines with J gene TRBJ1-1; D is undetermined. From germline, CDR1 is LGHDT and CDR2 YNNKEL (reference sequence). The germline V and J ends were trimmed by 5 bases and 4 bases, with 5 bases remaining between them. The CDR3 spans 11 residues. CDR3 residues: CASSISTEAFF. CDR3 nucleotides: TGTGCCAGCAGCATCTCCACTGAAGCTTTCTTT.

This chain connects TRBV7-9 to TRBJ1-6; D is perhaps TRBD1 (6 bases). Per the germline V gene, CDR1 is SEHNR and CDR2 is FQNEAQ (reference sequence). V lost 4 bases, J lost 10 bases, and 14 bases lay in between. The CDR3 is 14 residues long. CDR3 sequence: CASSSDSSRSPLHF. CDR3 sequence (DNA): TGTGCCAGCAGCTCGGACAGTTCGAGGTCACCCCTCCACTTT.

The V and J genes are TRBV4-1 and TRBJ2-6; possible D gene TRBD1, 5 bases. CDR1 MGHRA and CDR2 YSYEKL come from the germline V gene. This CDR3 has 16 amino acids. V lost 3 bases and J 0 bases, leaving 9 bases between the germline ends. The CDR3 DNA follows: TGCGCCAGCAGCCAGAGAGACAGCTCTGGGGCCAACGTCCTGACTTTC. Translated, it gives CASSQRDSSGANVLTF.

J is TRBJ2-7 and V is TRBV9; 11 bases fit TRBD1. Germline CDR1 reads SGDLS; CDR2 reads YYNGEE. This CDR3 contains 15 residues. The V gene end was trimmed by 6 bases and the J gene end by 6 bases; junction bases not matched to a gene: 11. CDR3 nucleotide sequence: TGTGCCAGCATCGAGGAGGACAGGGGGCCGAGCGAGCAGTACTTC. Protein: CASIEEDRGPSEQYF.

This clone was seen only once. The genes are TRBV18 and TRBJ2-1; 12 bases fit TRBD2. Trimming cost V 0 bases and J 5 bases; bases outside gene matches: 8. The germline V gene encodes CDR1 KGHSH and CDR2 LQKENI. The CDR3 runs to 18 residues. CDR3 protein: CASSPPRTSGDSNNEQFF. Written as DNA, the CDR3 is TGTGCCAGCTCACCACCAAGGACTAGCGGGGATAGCAACAATGAGCAGTTCTTC.

This clone was detected once. V and J are TRBV7-2 and TRBJ1-5; no clear D. Trimming removed 4 bases from V and 5 bases from J, with 21 bases in between. Germline V gene lookup returns CDR1 SGHTA and CDR2 FQGNSA. The CDR3 is made up of 17 amino acids. CDR3 sequence reads: CASSSPLNRMLDQPQHF. In DNA form, the CDR3 reads TGTGCCAGCAGCTCCCCTCTAAATAGGATGTTGGATCAGCCCCAGCATTTT.

The chain links TRBV27 to TRBJ1-6, with a possible D match to TRBD1 (6 bases). CDR1 is MNHEY and CDR2 is SMNVEV in the germline V gene (reference sequence). The CDR3 totals 19 residues. Trimming took 1 base from V and 6 from J, leaving 22 bases between them. As DNA, the CDR3 is TGTGCCAGCAGTTTATTGAATACCGGCGGGGTAGGGGGTAATTCACCCCTCCACTTT. It is translated as CASSLLNTGGVGGNSPLHF.

The chain combines TRBV7-9 with TRBJ2-5; TRBD2 matches 8 bases. This CDR3 is 17 amino acids long. The V gene end was trimmed by 5 bases and the J gene end by 4 bases; junction bases not matched to a gene: 15. CDR1 SEHNR and CDR2 FQNEAQ come from the germline V gene (reference sequence). DNA for the CDR3: TGTGCCAGCAGCCCCGGGGAGCGGGGGACTAAAGGAGAGACCCAGTACTTC. It yields the protein CASSPGERGTKGETQYF.

This clone was recorded once. The CDR3 bases are TGCAGCGTTCTGGAGGGTAAGCGTACTGAAGCTTTCTTT. It encodes CSVLEGKRTEAFF. V is TRBV29-1 and J is TRBJ1-1; D ambiguous. CDR1 is SQVTM and CDR2 is ANQGSEA in the germline V gene. V lost 5 bases to trimming and J lost 5 bases, with 15 bases between them. The CDR3 extends over 13 amino acids.

V usage is TRBV4-3 and J usage is TRBJ2-1; no reliable D call. This CDR3 has 16 amino acids. CDR1 and CDR2 from the germline V gene are LGHNA and YSLEER. Between the trimmed V and J ends, which lost 0 bases and 0 bases, there was a span of 9 bases. CDR3 residues: CASSQDRVSSYNEQFF. The CDR3 DNA reads as TGCGCCAGCAGCCAAGATAGGGTTAGCTCCTACAATGAGCAGTTCTTC.

The rearrangement joins TRBV9 to TRBJ2-1; 9 bases match TRBD2. Germline CDR1 SGDLS, CDR2 YYNGEE. Germline trimming cut 4 bases from V and 4 bases from J; bases unmatched to any gene: 12. CDR3 size: 17 residues. CDR3 coding DNA: TGTGCCAGCAGCCCTTCCCACCCTAGCGGGGATTACAATGAGCAGTTCTTC. Translating it yields CASSPSHPSGDYNEQFF. Full variable domain (rest looked up from reference TRBV9 and TRBJ2-1): DSGVTQTPKHLITATGQRVTLRCSPRSGDLSVYWYQQSLDQGLQFLIQYYNGEERAKGNILERFSAQQFPDLHSELNLSSLELGDSALYFCASSPSHPSGDYNEQFFGPGTRLTVL.

Only a few counts were recorded for this clone. Other DNA sequences in this specimen translate into the identical CDR3. This rearrangement joins TRBV28 to TRBJ1-5, with D possibly matching TRBD1 (5 bases). This CDR3 region has 12 residues. From germline, CDR1 is MDHEN and CDR2 SYDVKM. The ends were cut back, 3 bases at V and 7 bases at J, with 7 bases in the middle. DNA for the CDR3: TGTGCCAGCAGTTTGGGGGTACAGCCCCAGCATTTT. This sequence encodes CASSLGVQPQHF.

The chain recombines TRBV7-3 with TRBJ2-5, with a possible D match to TRBD2 (5 bases). In germline, CDR1 is SGHTA, CDR2 FQGTGA. This CDR3 region has 15 residues. Trimming took 5 bases from V and 3 from J, leaving 16 bases between them. The chain's CDR3 is CASSRGRGQEETQYF. CDR3 DNA: TGTGCCAGCAGCCGGGGAAGAGGGCAAGAAGAGACCCAGTACTTC.

The V gene is TRBV19, the J gene TRBJ2-1; D may be TRBD1 (5 bases). There are 14 residues in the CDR3. The germline gives CDR1 LNHDA, CDR2 SQIVND (reference sequence). Between the trimmed V and J ends, which lost 1 base and 7 bases, there was a span of 11 bases. The CDR3 spells CASSIVGAINEQFF. The CDR3 nucleotides are TGTGCCAGTAGTATAGTTGGGGCGATAAATGAGCAGTTCTTC.

In this sample, this clone turned up a few times. V is TRBV12-3 or TRBV12-4 and J is TRBJ2-1; D unclear. This CDR3 is 11 amino acids long. With 5 bases removed from V and 8 bases from J, the gap between germline ends came to 7 bases. CDR3 DNA sequence: TGTGCCAGCAGTCAGCCGTATGAGCAGTTCTTC. Translating it yields CASSQPYEQFF.

The rearrangement joins TRBV27 to TRBJ2-1; the D gene is possibly TRBD2 (6 bases). This CDR3 is 15 amino acids long. Germline V gene lookup returns CDR1 MNHEY and CDR2 SMNVEV (reference sequence). Trimming left V 7 bases short and J 4 bases short, with 17 bases between. CDR3 sequence (DNA): TGTGCCAGCACGTCGGGCGGGACCCCGTACAATGAGCAGTTCTTC. Translation: CASTSGGTPYNEQFF.